This T cell receptor beta chain was retrieved from a study of monozygotic twins with inflammatory bowel disease. Broader study findings: A distinction between different T cell subtypes was not possible.

The germline V gene has CDR1 LNHDA and CDR2 SQIVND (reference sequence). This CDR3 contains 13 residues. Details on this clonotype: No antigen is known for it.

TCRdb re-called the 5' RACE reads; every CDR3 protein appears as one record, without DNA. The sample data list 440,000 or so distinct CDR3 sequences. Material for sequencing was blood. The TCR comes from a human donor with ulcerative colitis or Crohn's disease, or a healthy co-twin of an affected twin (not recorded which). This chain uses TRBV19 with TRBJ2-1; TCRdb picks TRBD1, but there is no DNA to check that call. The CDR3 is CASQGNSYNEQFF.